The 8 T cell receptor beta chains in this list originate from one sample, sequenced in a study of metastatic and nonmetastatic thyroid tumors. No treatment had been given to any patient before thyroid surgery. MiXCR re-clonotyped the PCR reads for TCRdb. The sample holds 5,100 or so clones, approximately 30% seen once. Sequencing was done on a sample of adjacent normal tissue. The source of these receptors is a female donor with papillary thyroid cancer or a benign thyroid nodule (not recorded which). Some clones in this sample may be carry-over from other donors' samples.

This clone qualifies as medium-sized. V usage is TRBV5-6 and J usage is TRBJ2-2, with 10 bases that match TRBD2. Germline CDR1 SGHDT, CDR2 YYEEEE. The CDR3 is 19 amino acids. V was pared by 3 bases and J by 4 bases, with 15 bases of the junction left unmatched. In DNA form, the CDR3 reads TGTGCCAGCAGCTCTACATTGCGCCCGGGACTAGCGTCCACCGGGGAGCTGTTTTTT. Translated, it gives CASSSTLRPGLASTGELFF.

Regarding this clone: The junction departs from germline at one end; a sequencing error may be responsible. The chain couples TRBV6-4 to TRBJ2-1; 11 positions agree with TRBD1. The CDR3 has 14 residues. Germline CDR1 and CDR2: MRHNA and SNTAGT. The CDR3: CAGSDGTGGNEQFF. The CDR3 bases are TGTGCCGGCAGTGACGGGACAGGGGGCAATGAGCAGTTCTTC.

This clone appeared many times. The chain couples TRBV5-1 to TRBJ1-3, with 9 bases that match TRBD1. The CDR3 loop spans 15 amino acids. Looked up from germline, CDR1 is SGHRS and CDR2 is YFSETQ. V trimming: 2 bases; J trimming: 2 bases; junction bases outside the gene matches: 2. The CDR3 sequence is CASSFNRGPGNTIYF. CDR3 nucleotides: TGCGCCAGCAGCTTTAACAGGGGGCCTGGAAACACCATATATTTT.

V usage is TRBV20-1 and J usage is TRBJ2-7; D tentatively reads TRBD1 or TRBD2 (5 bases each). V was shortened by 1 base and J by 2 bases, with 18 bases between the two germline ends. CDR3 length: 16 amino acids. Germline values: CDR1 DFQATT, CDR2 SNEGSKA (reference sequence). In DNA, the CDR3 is TGCAGTGCTAGAGTCCCCCTATCCGGGACCCCCTACGAGCAGTACTTC. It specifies CSARVPLSGTPYEQYF.

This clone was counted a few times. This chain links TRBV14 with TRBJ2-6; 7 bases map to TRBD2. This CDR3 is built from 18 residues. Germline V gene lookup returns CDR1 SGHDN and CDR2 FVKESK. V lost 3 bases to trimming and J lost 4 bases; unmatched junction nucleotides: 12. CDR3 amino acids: CASSQLRDYLKGANVLTF. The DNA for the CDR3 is TGTGCCAGCAGCCAGCTCCGGGACTACCTCAAGGGGGCCAACGTCCTGACTTTC.

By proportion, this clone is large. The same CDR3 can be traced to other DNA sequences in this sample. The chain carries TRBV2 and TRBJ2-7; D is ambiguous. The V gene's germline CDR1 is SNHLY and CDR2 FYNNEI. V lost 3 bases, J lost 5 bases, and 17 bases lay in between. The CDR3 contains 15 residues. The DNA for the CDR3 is TGTGCCAGCAGTGATGGGTTAGCTACTCTGGACGAGCAGTACTTC. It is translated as CASSDGLATLDEQYF. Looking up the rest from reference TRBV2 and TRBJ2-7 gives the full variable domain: EPEVTQTPSHQVTQMGQEVILRCVPISNHLYFYWYRQILGQKVEFLVSFYNNEISEKSEIFDDQFSVERPDGSNFTLKIRSTKLEDSAMYFCASSDGLATLDEQYFGPGTRLTVT.

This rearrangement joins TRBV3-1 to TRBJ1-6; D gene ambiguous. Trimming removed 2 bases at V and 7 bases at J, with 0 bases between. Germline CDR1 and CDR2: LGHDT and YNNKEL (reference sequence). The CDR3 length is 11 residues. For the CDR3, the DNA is TGTGCCAGCAGCCAAAATTCACCCCTCCACTTT. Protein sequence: CASSQNSPLHF.

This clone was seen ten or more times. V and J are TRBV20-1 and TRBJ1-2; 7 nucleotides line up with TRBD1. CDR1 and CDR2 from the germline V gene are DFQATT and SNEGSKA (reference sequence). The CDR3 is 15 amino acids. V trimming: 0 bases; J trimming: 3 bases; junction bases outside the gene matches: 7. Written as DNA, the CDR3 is TGCAGTGCTAGAGATTTTACAGGGGCGGACTATGGCTACACCTTC. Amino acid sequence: CSARDFTGADYGYTF.